Listed below are T cell receptor beta chains from one sample, sequenced in a study of T cell repertoires in ileal Crohn's disease. Generated by immunoSEQ multiplex PCR, the TCRdb table keeps only in-frame clones and is missing some. The profile covers 1,400 to 1,500 clones, with about four fifths appearing a single time and about an eighth taken by the ten largest. The specimen sequenced was ileal tissue. The receptor set was obtained from an adult with Crohn's disease. The CDR3 runs from the conserved cysteine through the conserved F or W. A D gene is named only where the DNA matches it firmly. The size field is filled for only some rows; it gives once, few, many or a size class.

clone_size d_call j_call v_call cdr3_aa cdr3_nt
. TRBD1 TRBJ2-2 TRBV4-3 CASSPYSPGQTNTGELFF TGCGCCAGCAGCCCTTATAGCCCGGGACAGACGAACACCGGGGAGCTGTTTTTT
once . TRBJ2-7 TRBV11-1 CASAEPGLPQQYF TGTGCCAGCGCCGAACCGGGACTCCCCCAGCAGTACTTC
. TRBD1 TRBJ1-4 TRBV4-1 CASSQVTHRTGKNEKLFF TGCGCCAGCAGCCAAGTCACCCACCGGACAGGAAAGAATGAAAAACTGTTTTTT
. . TRBJ1-1 TRBV7-2 CASSLARVGKAEAFF TGTGCCAGCAGCTTAGCGCGGGTGGGGAAGGCTGAAGCTTTCTTT
few . TRBJ2-2 TRBV6-6 CASHVTGELFF TGTGCCAGCCATGTCACCGGGGAGCTGTTTTTT
. TRBD1 TRBJ1-1 TRBV19 CASSKGTGTEAFF TGTGCCAGTAGTAAAGGGACAGGGACTGAAGCTTTCTTT
. . TRBJ1-5 TRBV28 CASSGALGNQSQHF TGTGCCAGCAGTGGGGCCCTGGGCAATCAGTCCCAGCATTTT
. . TRBJ1-3 TRBV2 CASSISGNTIYF TGTGCCAGCTCAATCTCTGGAAACACCATATATTTT
. . TRBJ2-3 TRBV30 CAWSVRTDTQYF TGTGCCTGGAGTGTACGGACAGATACGCAGTATTTT
. TRBD1 TRBJ1-3 TRBV9 CASSEGTEIIGNTIYF TGTGCCAGCAGCGAGGGGACAGAAATTATTGGAAACACCATATATTTT
. . TRBJ2-4 TRBV7-9 CASSPPPEPKNIQYF TGTGCCAGCAGCCCCCCCCCAGAACCCAAAAACATTCAGTACTTC
. TRBD1 TRBJ2-1 TRBV5-1 CASSSGTGGFF TGCGCCAGCAGCTCCGGGACAGGGGGGTTCTTC
. . TRBJ1-1 TRBV6-5 CASADGGTEAFF TGTGCCAGCGCGGACGGCGGGACTGAAGCTTTCTTT
. . TRBJ1-1 TRBV5-1 CASSLQDVGDTEAFF TGCGCCAGCAGCCTTCAGGATGTGGGCGACACTGAAGCTTTCTTT
. TRBD1 TRBJ1-2 TRBV7-6 CASSLGTGSFLDGYTF TGTGCCAGCAGCTTAGGGACAGGGAGTTTTCTCGATGGCTACACCTTC
once . TRBJ1-1 TRBV7-2 CASSPLMGGVAFF TGTGCCAGCAGCCCCCTTATGGGGGGAGTAGCTTTCTTT
few . TRBJ2-1 TRBV19 CASQRWGGPFGNEQFF TGTGCCAGTCAGAGGTGGGGCGGTCCTTTTGGGAATGAGCAGTTCTTC
once TRBD2 TRBJ2-5 TRBV4-3 CASSQGLAGETQYF TGCGCCAGCAGCCAAGGTCTAGCGGGAGAGACCCAGTACTTC
. . TRBJ2-1 TRBV10-3 CATGLLAEQFF TGTGCCACTGGACTGCTTGCAGAGCAGTTCTTC
few TRBD1 TRBJ2-1 TRBV18 CASSKTGLIYNEQFF TGTGCCAGCTCAAAGACAGGGTTGATCTACAATGAGCAGTTCTTC
. TRBD2 TRBJ2-3 TRBV2 CASSKGLAATDTQYF TGTGCCAGCAGTAAGGGACTAGCGGCGACAGATACGCAGTATTTT
few . TRBJ1-3 TRBV19 CASTTTGFGNTIYF TGTGCCAGTACCACAACAGGGTTCGGAAACACCATATATTTT
. TRBD1 TRBJ1-6 TRBV7-2 CASSSGTGMTPLHF TGTGCCAGCAGCTCCGGGACAGGGATGACACCCCTCCACTTT
. TRBD1 TRBJ2-7 TRBV4-2 CASSLDRAYEQYF TGTGCCAGCAGCCTGGACAGGGCCTACGAGCAGTACTTC
. . TRBJ2-1 TRBV6-1 CASRIKSSYNEQFF TGTGCCAGTCGAATAAAGAGCTCCTACAATGAGCAGTTCTTC
. TRBD2 TRBJ2-3 TRBV5-6 CASLTSGGSTDTQYF TGTGCCAGCCTAACTAGCGGGGGTAGCACAGATACGCAGTATTTT
. . TRBJ1-1 TRBV7-3 CASSPTGGTEAFF TGTGCCAGCAGCCCTACGGGAGGGACTGAAGCTTTCTTT
few . TRBJ2-6 TRBV13 CASSPGSGANVLTF TGTGCCAGCAGCCCAGGCTCTGGGGCCAACGTCCTGACTTTC
few TRBD2 TRBJ2-1 TRBV5-1 CASSAAGGDNEQFF TGCGCCAGCAGCGCCGCGGGGGGAGACAATGAGCAGTTCTTC
. . TRBJ1-5 TRBV4-1 CASSQEGRGPRDQPQHF TGCGCCAGCAGCCAAGAGGGAAGAGGGCCCCGCGATCAGCCCCAGCATTTT
. . TRBJ2-1 TRBV7-9 CASSYGYNEQFF TGTGCCAGCAGCTACGGGTACAATGAGCAGTTCTTC
. TRBD2 TRBJ2-1 TRBV2 CASSERGLQYNEQFF TGTGCCAGCAGTGAAAGGGGACTACAATACAATGAGCAGTTCTTC
few . TRBJ2-3 TRBV11-1 CASSLEGGKTDTQYF TGTGCCAGCAGCTTAGAGGGCGGGAAGACAGATACGCAGTATTTT
few . TRBJ1-1 TRBV21-1 CASSRRGNKRCTEAFF TGTGCCAGCAGCAGAAGAGGGAATAAAAGGTGCACTGAAGCTTTCTTT
few TRBD2 TRBJ2-3 TRBV28 CASSSKREATDTQYF TGTGCCAGCAGTTCTAAGCGGGAAGCAACAGATACGCAGTATTTT
. TRBD2 TRBJ2-2 TRBV6-1 CASSGRLAASTGELFF TGTGCCAGCAGTGGTCGTCTAGCGGCGTCCACCGGGGAGCTGTTTTTT
. . TRBJ1-2 TRBV11-2 CASSLTGLTGYTF TGTGCCAGCAGCTTAACAGGGCTGACAGGCTACACCTTC
. . TRBJ2-3 TRBV7-3 CASSLSGGSADTQYF TGTGCCAGCAGCTTAAGCGGTGGGAGCGCAGATACGCAGTATTTT
. TRBD2 TRBJ2-7 TRBV2 CASSESSGRPEQYF TGTGCCAGCAGTGAGTCTAGCGGGAGGCCCGAGCAGTACTTC
. . TRBJ2-6 TRBV19 CASSMNGYGANVLTF TGTGCCAGTAGTATGAACGGGTATGGGGCCAACGTCCTGACTTTC
. TRBD2 TRBJ2-1 TRBV14 CASSSKGLAGGFLRNEQFF TGTGCCAGCAGCAGCAAGGGACTAGCGGGGGGTTTTCTAAGGAATGAGCAGTTCTTC